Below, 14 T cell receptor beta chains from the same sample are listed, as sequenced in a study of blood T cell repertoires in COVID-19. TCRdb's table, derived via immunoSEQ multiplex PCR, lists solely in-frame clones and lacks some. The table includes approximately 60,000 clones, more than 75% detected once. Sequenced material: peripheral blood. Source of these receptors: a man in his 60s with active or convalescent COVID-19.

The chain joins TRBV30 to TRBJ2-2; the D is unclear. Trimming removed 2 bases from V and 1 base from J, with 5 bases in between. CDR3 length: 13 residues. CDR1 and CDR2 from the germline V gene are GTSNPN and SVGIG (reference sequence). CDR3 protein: CAWSPVNTGELFF. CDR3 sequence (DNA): TGTGCCTGGAGTCCCGTGAACACCGGGGAGCTGTTTTTT.

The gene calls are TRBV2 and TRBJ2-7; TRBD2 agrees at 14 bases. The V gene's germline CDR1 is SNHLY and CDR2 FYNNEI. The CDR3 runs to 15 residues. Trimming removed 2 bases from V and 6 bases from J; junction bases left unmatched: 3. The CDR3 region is CASSERLAGGSEQYF. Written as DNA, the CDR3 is TGTGCCAGCAGTGAACGACTAGCGGGAGGGTCCGAGCAGTACTTC. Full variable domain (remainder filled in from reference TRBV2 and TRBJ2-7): EPEVTQTPSHQVTQMGQEVILRCVPISNHLYFYWYRQILGQKVEFLVSFYNNEISEKSEIFDDQFSVERPDGSNFTLKIRSTKLEDSAMYFCASSERLAGGSEQYFGPGTRLTVT.

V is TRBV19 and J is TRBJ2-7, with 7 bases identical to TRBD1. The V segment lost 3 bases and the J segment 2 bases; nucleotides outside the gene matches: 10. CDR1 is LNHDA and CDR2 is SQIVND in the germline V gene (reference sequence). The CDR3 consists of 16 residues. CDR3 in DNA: TGTGCCAGTAGTATTCTGGGGACAGCGCAGACCTACGAGCAGTACTTC. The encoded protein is CASSILGTAQTYEQYF.

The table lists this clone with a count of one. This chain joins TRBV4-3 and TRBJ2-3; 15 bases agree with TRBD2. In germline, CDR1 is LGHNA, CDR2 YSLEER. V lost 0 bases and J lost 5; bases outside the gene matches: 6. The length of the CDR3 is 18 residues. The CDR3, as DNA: TGCGCCAGCAGCCAAGATAATAAGGGACTAGCGGGGGGAGATACGCAGTATTTT. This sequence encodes CASSQDNKGLAGGDTQYF.

As DNA, the CDR3 is TGTGCCAGCAGCCAGACAGAACCCGGGGAGCTGTTTTTT. This codes for CASSQTEPGELFF. J is TRBJ2-2 and V is TRBV3-1 (or the pseudogene TRBV3-2), with D possibly TRBD1 on 5 matching bases. The CDR3 has 13 amino acids. CDR1 is LGHDT, CDR2 YNNKEL, per germline (reference sequence). V was trimmed by 3 bases and J by 6 bases, leaving 8 bases between them.

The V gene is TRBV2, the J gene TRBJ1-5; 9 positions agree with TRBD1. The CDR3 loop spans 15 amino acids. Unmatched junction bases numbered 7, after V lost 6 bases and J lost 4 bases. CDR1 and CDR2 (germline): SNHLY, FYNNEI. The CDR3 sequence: CASRLSGTGNQPQHF. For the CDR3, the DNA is TGTGCCAGCAGACTCTCCGGGACAGGGAATCAGCCCCAGCATTTT.

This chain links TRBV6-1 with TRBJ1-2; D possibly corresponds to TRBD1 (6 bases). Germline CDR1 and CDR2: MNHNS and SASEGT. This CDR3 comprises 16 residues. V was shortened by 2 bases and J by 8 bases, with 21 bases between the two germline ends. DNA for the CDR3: TGTGCCAGCAGTGAACCTCACAGGGCTATTAGGTCCGGCTACACCTTC. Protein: CASSEPHRAIRSGYTF.

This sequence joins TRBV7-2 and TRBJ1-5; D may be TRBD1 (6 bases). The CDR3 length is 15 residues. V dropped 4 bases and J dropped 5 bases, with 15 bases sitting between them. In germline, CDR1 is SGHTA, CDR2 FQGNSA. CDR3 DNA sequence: TGTGCCAGCAGCTCTGGGCCTAACAGGGATCAGCCCCAGCATTTT. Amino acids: CASSSGPNRDQPQHF.

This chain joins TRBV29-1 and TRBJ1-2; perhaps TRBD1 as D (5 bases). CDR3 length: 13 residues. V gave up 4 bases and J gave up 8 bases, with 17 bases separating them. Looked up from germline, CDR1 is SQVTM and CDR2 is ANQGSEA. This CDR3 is CSVGQGGNWGYTF. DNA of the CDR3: TGCAGCGTTGGTCAGGGTGGGAATTGGGGCTACACCTTC.

CDR3 bases: TGTGCCAGCAGCCCCAGGCGGCTAGCGGGGGGCTACAATGAGCAGTTCTTC. Translated: CASSPRRLAGGYNEQFF. This chain links TRBV16 with TRBJ2-1; 11 nucleotides line up with TRBD2. The J segment lost 3 bases and the V segment lost 4 bases, leaving 8 bases of the junction unmatched. This CDR3 has 17 residues. Germline loops: CDR1 KGHSY, CDR2 FQNENV.

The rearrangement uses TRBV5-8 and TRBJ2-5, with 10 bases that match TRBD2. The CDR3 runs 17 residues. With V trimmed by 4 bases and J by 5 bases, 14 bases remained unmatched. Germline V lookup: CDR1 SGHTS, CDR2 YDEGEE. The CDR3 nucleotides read TGTGCCAGCAGCCCGTGGGCTAGCGGGGGCCTGGGGGAGACCCAGTACTTC. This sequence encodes CASSPWASGGLGETQYF.

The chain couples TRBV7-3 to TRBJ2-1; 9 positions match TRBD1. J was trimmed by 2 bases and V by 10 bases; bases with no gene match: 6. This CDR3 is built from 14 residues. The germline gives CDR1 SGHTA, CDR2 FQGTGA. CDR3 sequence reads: CATRQGGTYNEQFF. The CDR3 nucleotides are TGTGCCACTCGACAGGGGGGGACCTACAATGAGCAGTTCTTC.

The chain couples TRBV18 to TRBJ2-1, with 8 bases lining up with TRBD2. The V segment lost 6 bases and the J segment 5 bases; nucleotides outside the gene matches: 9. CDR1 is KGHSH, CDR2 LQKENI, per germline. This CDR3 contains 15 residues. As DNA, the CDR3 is TGTGCCAGCTCCCAGGGAGTAGCGGGAAACAATGAGCAGTTCTTC. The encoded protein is CASSQGVAGNNEQFF.

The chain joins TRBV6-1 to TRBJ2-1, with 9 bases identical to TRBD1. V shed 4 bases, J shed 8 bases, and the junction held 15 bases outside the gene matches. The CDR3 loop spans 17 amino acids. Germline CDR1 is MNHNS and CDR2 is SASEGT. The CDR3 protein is CASSVRGTGSIRDEQFF. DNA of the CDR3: TGTGCCAGCAGTGTCCGTGGGACAGGGTCAATAAGGGATGAGCAGTTCTTC.